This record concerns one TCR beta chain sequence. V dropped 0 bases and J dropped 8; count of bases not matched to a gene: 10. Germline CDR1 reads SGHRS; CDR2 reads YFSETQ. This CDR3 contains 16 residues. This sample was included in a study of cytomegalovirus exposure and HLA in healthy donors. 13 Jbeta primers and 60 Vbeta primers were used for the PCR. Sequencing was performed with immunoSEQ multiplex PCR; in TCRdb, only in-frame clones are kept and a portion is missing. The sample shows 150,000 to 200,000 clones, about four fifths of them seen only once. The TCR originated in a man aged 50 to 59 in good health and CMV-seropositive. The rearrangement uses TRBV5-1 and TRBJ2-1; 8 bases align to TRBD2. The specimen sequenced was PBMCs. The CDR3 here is CASSLEVAGGGDEQFF. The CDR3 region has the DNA TGCGCCAGCAGCTTGGAGGTCGCGGGGGGCGGCGATGAGCAGTTCTTC.